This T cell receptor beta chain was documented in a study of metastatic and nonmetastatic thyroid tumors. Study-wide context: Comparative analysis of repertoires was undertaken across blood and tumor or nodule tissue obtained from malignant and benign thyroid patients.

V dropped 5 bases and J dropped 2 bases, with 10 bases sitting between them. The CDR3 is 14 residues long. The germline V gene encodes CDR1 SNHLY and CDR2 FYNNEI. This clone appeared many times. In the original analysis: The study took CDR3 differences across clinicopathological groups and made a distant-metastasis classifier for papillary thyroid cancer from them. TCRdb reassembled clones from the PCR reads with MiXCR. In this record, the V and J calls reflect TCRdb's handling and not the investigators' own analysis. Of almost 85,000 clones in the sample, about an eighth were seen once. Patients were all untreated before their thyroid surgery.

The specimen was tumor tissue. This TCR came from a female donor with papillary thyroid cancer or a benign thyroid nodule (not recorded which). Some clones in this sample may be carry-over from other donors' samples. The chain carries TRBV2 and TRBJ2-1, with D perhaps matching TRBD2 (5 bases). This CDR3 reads CASSRLPPYNEQFF. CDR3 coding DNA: TGTGCCAGCAGTCGACTACCCCCCTACAATGAGCAGTTCTTC.